The 6 T cell receptor beta chains in this list originate from one sample, sequenced in a study of glioma-infiltrating T cells. Using RNA template, CDR3s of TCR alpha and beta were amplified with iRepertoire arm-PCR. One entry per CDR3 protein results from TCRdb running MiXCR on the multiplex PCR reads. The table lists 170,000 or so distinct CDR3 sequences, around 40% of them singletons. Sequencing was done on a sample of glioma tissue, nonneoplastic brain tissue, or PBMCs (not recorded which). The source is a human donor with low-grade glioma or glioblastoma, undergoing nonglioma brain surgery, or in good health (not recorded which).

The V gene is TRBV19, the J gene TRBJ1-1; no clear D gene. The CDR3 is made up of 17 amino acids. Trimming cost V 7 bases and J 0 bases, with 21 bases left between them. Germline V CDR1 and CDR2: LNHDA, SQIVND (reference sequence). CDR3 amino acids: CASNRRPDRTLNTEAFF. The CDR3 nucleotides read TGTGCCAGTAACCGTCGGCCTGACCGAACATTGAACACTGAAGCTTTCTTT. The full variable domain, with the rest looked up from reference TRBV19 and TRBJ1-1, is DGGITQSPKYLFRKEGQNVTLSCEQNLNHDAMYWYRQDPGQGLRLIYYSQIVNDFQKGDIAEGYSVSREKKESFPLTVTSAQKNPTAFYLCASNRRPDRTLNTEAFFGQGTRLTVV.

This clonotype was observed a handful of times. V gene TRBV3-1 combines with J gene TRBJ2-3; 11 nucleotides align to TRBD2. This CDR3 has 20 residues. Unmatched junction bases numbered 14, after V lost 2 bases and J lost 1 base. CDR1 and CDR2 (germline): LGHDT, YNNKEL (reference sequence). In nucleotides, the CDR3 is TGTGCCAGCAGCCAATCGAGACGCCAGGGACTAGCGGCCCGCACAGATACGCAGTATTTT. It specifies CASSQSRRQGLAARTDTQYF.

The table lists this clonotype with many counts. The genes are TRBV6-1 and TRBJ2-6; no firm D call. Germline CDR1 reads MNHNS; CDR2 reads SASEGT. This CDR3 is 13 amino acids long. V was shortened by 7 bases and J by 7 bases, with 11 bases between the two germline ends. The CDR3 DNA reads TGTGCCAGCATAGGTTCCGGTGCCAACGTCCTGACTTTC. Amino acid sequence: CASIGSGANVLTF.

As for this clonotype: A read error is possible here, since a much larger clone lies one base away. The V gene is TRBV12-3 or TRBV12-4, the J gene TRBJ2-1, with D possibly being TRBD2 (6 bases). The CDR3 is 12 residues long. CDR3 DNA: TGTGCCAGCAGTATCGGGGGTAATGAGAAGTTCTTC. Translation gives CASSIGGNEKFF.

This clonotype was recorded a few times. Compared with germline, one end of the junction differs, possibly owing to a read error. The chain is built from TRBV2 and TRBJ2-1; D perhaps matches TRBD1 (6 bases). Germline CDR1 is SNHLY and CDR2 is FYNNEI. The CDR3 covers 13 residues. The CDR3 DNA is TGTGCCGGGCTAGACTCGGGACACAATGAGCAGCTCTTC. Its translation: CAGLDSGHNEQLF. Complete variable domain (other parts from reference TRBV2 and TRBJ2-1): EPEVTQTPSHQVTQMGQEVILRCVPISNHLYFYWYRQILGQKVEFLVSFYNNEISEKSEIFDDQFSVERPDGSNFTLKIRSTKLEDSAMYFCAGLDSGHNEQLFGPGTRLTVL.

With respect to this clonotype: A much larger clonotype is one base distant, so this may be a read error. The chain couples TRBV15 to TRBJ2-1; D is possibly TRBD1 or TRBD2 (6 bases each). Germline V lookup: CDR1 LNHNV, CDR2 YYDKDF (reference sequence). Trimming shortened V by 0 bases and J by 5 bases, and 11 bases separated the two germline ends. This CDR3 is built from 15 residues. The CDR3 DNA reads TGTGCCACCAGCAGAGAGGGGGGCGTCAACAATGAGCAGTTCTTC. Translated, it gives CATSREGGVNNEQFF.